These 32 T cell receptor beta chains were all obtained from the same sample, sequenced in a study of blood T cells in healthy people across ages. Combining a sample-barcoded 5' primer with a J-beta primer mix, a second PCR ran for 7 to 11 cycles. TCRdb redid the calling of the 5' RACE reads with MiXCR, one entry per CDR3 protein. Among over 1,300,000 distinct CDR3 sequences, 55% to 75% were seen once, and the ten largest hold 5.5% to 8%. Sequenced input: blood. The receptors shown here come from a man aged 18 to 30 in good health.

A note on this clonotype: One end of the junction varies from germline; a read error may be responsible. V is TRBV27 and J is TRBJ2-1; 7 bases map to TRBD1. Germline CDR1 and CDR2: MNHEY and SMNVEV (reference sequence). This CDR3 region has 13 residues. The CDR3 DNA is TGTGCCGGCAGTTTAGGGGGCCCAGGGGAGCAGTTCTTC. This codes for CAGSLGGPGEQFF.

This clonotype was seen a handful of times. The chain joins TRBV25-1 to TRBJ1-2; possible D gene TRBD1, 5 bases. The length of the CDR3 is 14 residues. Germline assignment: CDR1 MGHDK and CDR2 SYGVNS. V gave up 1 base and J gave up 6 bases, with 12 bases separating them. The CDR3 region is CASSEWGTVHGYTF. CDR3 nucleotide sequence: TGTGCCAGCAGTGAATGGGGGACGGTGCATGGCTACACCTTC.

The chain joins TRBV11-2 to TRBJ2-1; 9 bases align to TRBD1. The length of the CDR3 is 13 residues. After removal of 3 bases from V and 9 bases from J, the junction contained 3 bases not matched to a gene. CDR1 is SGHAT and CDR2 is FQNNGV in the germline V gene. CDR3 loop: CASSFGTGLEQFF. The CDR3 region has the DNA TGTGCCAGCAGCTTCGGGACAGGGCTTGAGCAGTTCTTC.

The CDR3, as DNA: TGTGCCAGCCCGGGCGGCGGGGAGAAATATGGCTACACCTTC. Protein sequence: CASPGGGEKYGYTF. The chain links TRBV6-1 to TRBJ1-2; no clear D. The V and J ends lost 8 bases and 5 bases respectively, with 18 bases between them. The CDR3 is made up of 14 amino acids. The germline V gene has CDR1 MNHNS and CDR2 SASEGT.

This clonotype was counted between two and nine times. The chain recombines TRBV7-9 with TRBJ2-7; D not resolved. The CDR3 is 14 residues long. CDR1 is SEHNR, CDR2 FQNEAQ, per germline (reference sequence). The V end was cut by 2 bases, the J end by 2 bases, with 10 bases between. The CDR3 DNA reads as TGTGCCAGCAGCTTAACAGTTAACCCCTACGAGCAGTACTTC. It is translated as CASSLTVNPYEQYF.

This clonotype turned up a few times. The CDR3 loop is CASSTTSDPPGKYF. In nucleotides, the CDR3 is TGTGCCAGCAGCACGACTAGCGACCCCCCGGGGAAGTACTTC. This chain uses TRBV6-6 with TRBJ2-7; 8 bases map to TRBD2. This CDR3 comprises 14 residues. V was pared by 6 bases and J by 11 bases, with 15 bases of the junction left unmatched. The germline V gene encodes CDR1 MNHNY and CDR2 SVGAGI (reference sequence).

This clonotype was seen at least ten times. This chain links TRBV12-3 or TRBV12-4 with TRBJ1-5; TRBD1 matches 9 bases. V shed 5 bases and J 5 bases; nucleotides not matched to a gene: 10. The CDR3 length is 16 residues. The CDR3 nucleotides are TGTGCCAGCAGTCTATCGGGGACAGGGTTCGATCAGCCCCAGCATTTT. Its translation: CASSLSGTGFDQPQHF.

The chain uses TRBV5-1 and TRBJ2-7; TRBD2 matches 8 bases. The CDR3 extends over 16 amino acids. Per germline, CDR1 SGHRS and CDR2 YFSETQ. V lost 4 bases, J lost 3 bases, and 12 bases stayed unmatched. CDR3 in amino acids: CASSPMPGLESYEQYF. In DNA, the CDR3 is TGCGCCAGCAGCCCGATGCCGGGACTAGAAAGCTACGAGCAGTACTTC.

On this clonotype itself: With a much larger clone just one base away, this may be a read error. J is TRBJ2-7 and V is TRBV12-3 or TRBV12-4, with TRBD1 identical over 7 bases. CDR3 size: 11 residues. The trim removed 7 bases at V and 5 bases at J, leaving 2 bases unmatched. The CDR3: CASNTGDEQYF. The DNA of the CDR3 is TGTGCCAGCAATACAGGGGACGAGCAGTACTTC.

This chain joins TRBV7-8 and TRBJ2-2, with D perhaps matching TRBD2 (6 bases). The CDR3 contains 15 residues. With 5 bases removed from V and 0 bases from J, the gap between germline ends came to 10 bases. Germline V CDR1 and CDR2: SGHVS, FQNEAQ. The CDR3 DNA reads as TGTGCCAGCAGCATTCTAGCGACGAACACCGGGGAGCTGTTTTTT. As protein: CASSILATNTGELFF.

The count of this clonotype is one. V and J are TRBV5-1 and TRBJ1-1, with TRBD1 matching 8 bases. Germline V gene sequence: CDR1 SGHRS, CDR2 YFSETQ. V lost 4 bases and J lost 4; bases outside the gene matches: 6. The CDR3 covers 14 residues. CDR3 in amino acids: CASSPKQGGTEAFF. CDR3 in DNA: TGCGCCAGCAGCCCGAAACAGGGGGGCACTGAAGCTTTCTTT.

The V and J genes are TRBV20-1 and TRBJ2-7; 9 bases line up with TRBD1. CDR1 and CDR2 (germline): DFQATT, SNEGSKA (reference sequence). The CDR3 is made up of 14 amino acids. Germline trimming cut 7 bases from V and 1 base from J; bases unmatched to any gene: 8. The CDR3 here is CSVPDRGRSYEQYF. The CDR3 region has the DNA TGCAGTGTCCCGGACAGGGGAAGATCCTACGAGCAGTACTTC.

V usage is TRBV5-1 and J usage is TRBJ2-6; 8 nucleotides match TRBD2. The germline gives CDR1 SGHRS, CDR2 YFSETQ. Trimming took 0 bases from V and 0 from J; bases not matched to a gene: 5. This CDR3 has 18 residues. As DNA, the CDR3 is TGCGCCAGCAGCTTGGGTGGTAGCGGGGCCTCTGGGGCCAACGTCCTGACTTTC. This gives the protein CASSLGGSGASGANVLTF.

This rearrangement joins TRBV20-1 to TRBJ2-7; no definite D call. Germline V gives CDR1 DFQATT, CDR2 SNEGSKA (reference sequence). CDR3 length: 13 amino acids. Trimming removed 0 bases at V and 4 bases at J, with 10 bases between. The CDR3 bases are TGCAGTGCTAGAGATGAGTTTGGGTACGAGCAGTACTTC. This sequence encodes CSARDEFGYEQYF.

The V call is TRBV6-5, the J call TRBJ1-2; the D is unclear. Germline CDR1 reads MNHEY; CDR2 reads SVGAGI. Trimming cost V 5 bases and J 6 bases, with 13 bases left between them. The CDR3 contains 13 residues. The CDR3 DNA follows: TGTGCCAGCAGTCCCCGTCCAGGAAATGGCTACACCTTC. This encodes CASSPRPGNGYTF.

This sequence joins TRBV29-1 and TRBJ1-4, with D tentatively TRBD1 (5 bases). The CDR3 spans 13 residues. Germline CDR1 reads SQVTM; CDR2 reads ANQGSEA. V lost 7 bases and J lost 0, with 9 bases in between. The CDR3 loop reads CSATGPTNEKLFF. The CDR3 coding sequence is TGCAGCGCCACAGGCCCAACTAATGAAAAACTGTTTTTT. Full variable domain (rest looked up from reference TRBV29-1 and TRBJ1-4): SAVISQKPSRDICQRGTSLTIQCQVDSQVTMMFWYRQQPGQSLTLIATANQGSEATYESGFVIDKFPISRPNLTFSTLTVSNMSPEDSSIYLCSATGPTNEKLFFGSGTQLSVL.

The chain joins TRBV20-1 to TRBJ2-1; a weak D match, TRBD2 (5 bases). The CDR3 spans 11 residues. Trimming took 8 bases from V and 8 from J, leaving 13 bases between them. The germline V gene has CDR1 DFQATT and CDR2 SNEGSKA (reference sequence). CDR3 nucleotide sequence: TGCAGTTGCGGCCCGGAGGATGAGCAGTTCTTC. Amino acid sequence: CSCGPEDEQFF.

V gene TRBV27 combines with J gene TRBJ1-2; tentative D call: TRBD1 (5 bases). Germline values: CDR1 MNHEY, CDR2 SMNVEV (reference sequence). V was trimmed by 5 bases and J by 5 bases, leaving 12 bases between them. The CDR3 loop spans 13 amino acids. The DNA of the CDR3 is TGTGCCAGCAGTCCGGGGCCCCGTTATGGCTACACCTTC. Translated: CASSPGPRYGYTF.

The chain carries TRBV11-2 and TRBJ2-7; D unclear. Germline CDR1 SGHAT, CDR2 FQNNGV. Trimming left V 5 bases short and J 6 bases short, with 11 bases between. The CDR3 sequence is 12 residues long. CDR3 DNA sequence: TGTGCCAGCAGCCCAACTACCTCCGAGCAGTACTTC. Residues: CASSPTTSEQYF. Full variable domain (missing parts from reference TRBV11-2 and TRBJ2-7): EAGVAQSPRYKIIEKRQSVAFWCNPISGHATLYWYQQILGQGPKLLIQFQNNGVVDDSQLPKDRFSAERLKGVDSTLKIQPAKLEDSAVYLCASSPTTSEQYFGPGTRLTVT.

The chain uses TRBV27 and TRBJ2-7; TRBD1 matches 9 bases. This CDR3 has 15 amino acids. The V segment lost 6 bases and the J segment 0 bases; nucleotides outside the gene matches: 6. The V gene's germline CDR1 is MNHEY and CDR2 SMNVEV (reference sequence). DNA of the CDR3: TGTGCCAGCAGGCTTACAGGGGGCCCCTCCTACGAGCAGTACTTC. Encoded protein: CASRLTGGPSYEQYF.

The chain links TRBV4-1 to TRBJ2-1; 8 bases agree with TRBD1. Unmatched junction bases numbered 9, after V lost 2 bases and J lost 6 bases. The CDR3 sequence is 16 residues long. Germline CDR1 MGHRA, CDR2 YSYEKL. The CDR3 sequence: CASSQLPGQEINEQFF. The DNA for the CDR3 is TGCGCCAGCAGCCAACTACCGGGACAGGAGATCAATGAGCAGTTCTTC.

The chain combines TRBV6-5 with TRBJ2-3; 8 bases fit TRBD2. The CDR3 runs to 15 residues. The junction had 2 bases not matched to a gene; V was cut back by 0 bases and J by 3 bases. Germline V lookup: CDR1 MNHEY, CDR2 SVGAGI. The CDR3 DNA is TGTGCCAGCAGTTACTCCGAGCGGGGGACAGATACGCAGTATTTT. Amino acids: CASSYSERGTDTQYF.

V gene TRBV6-1 combines with J gene TRBJ1-1, with D uncertain. CDR1 and CDR2 from the germline V gene are MNHNS and SASEGT. V was shortened by 4 bases and J by 9 bases, with 15 bases between the two germline ends. The CDR3 length is 13 residues. As DNA, the CDR3 is TGTGCCAGCAGTGTGGAGGAAGGGTTGCAAGCTTTCTTT. This encodes CASSVEEGLQAFF.

The chain joins TRBV20-1 to TRBJ2-2, with D tentatively TRBD2 (5 bases). CDR1 is DFQATT, CDR2 SNEGSKA, per germline (reference sequence). V was pared by 5 bases and J by 2 bases, with 15 bases between. The CDR3 is 15 residues long. This CDR3 reads CSAQTGLFNTGELFF. The CDR3 coding sequence is TGCAGTGCTCAAACCGGACTCTTCAACACCGGGGAGCTGTTTTTT.

This rearrangement joins TRBV6-2 or TRBV6-3 to TRBJ2-3, with 9 bases that match TRBD1. Trimming removed 2 bases from V and 6 bases from J; junction bases left unmatched: 9. The germline CDR1 and CDR2 sequences are MNHEY and SVGEGT. This CDR3 comprises 16 residues. The CDR3 is CASSYPPQGAPDTQYF. In DNA, the CDR3 is TGTGCCAGCAGTTACCCCCCACAGGGGGCCCCCGATACGCAGTATTTT.

The V and J genes are TRBV29-1 and TRBJ2-1; D call uncertain. The germline V and J ends were trimmed by 1 base and 9 bases, with 13 bases remaining between them. The CDR3 totals 13 residues. Germline-derived CDR1 and CDR2 are SQVTM and ANQGSEA. DNA of the CDR3: TGCAGCGTTGAAGCCGCGACAAGCCTTGAGCAGTTCTTC. It codes for CSVEAATSLEQFF.

The rearrangement joins TRBV20-1 to TRBJ2-3; D possibly corresponds to TRBD1 (6 bases). From germline, CDR1 is DFQATT and CDR2 SNEGSKA (reference sequence). V shed 7 bases and J shed 0 bases, with 17 bases lying between them. This CDR3 region has 15 residues. CDR3 DNA sequence: TGCAGTGTCATGCTGGGGGCAACTAGCACAGATACGCAGTATTTT. This sequence encodes CSVMLGATSTDTQYF.

CDR3 loop: CASSQDSGSGYEQFF. As DNA, the CDR3 is TGTGCCAGCAGCCAAGATAGCGGGAGTGGCTATGAGCAGTTCTTC. V and J are TRBV3-1 and TRBJ2-1, with TRBD2 matching over 9 bases. CDR3 size: 15 residues. Germline CDR1 and CDR2: LGHDT and YNNKEL (reference sequence). The trim removed 0 bases at V and 8 bases at J, leaving 5 bases unmatched.

On this clonotype itself: At one end, the junction sequence differs from germline, possibly due to a read error. The rearrangement uses TRBV5-1 and TRBJ2-5; unclear D gene. The end of the DNA fits TRBJ2-7 better, so the J call may be wrong. CDR1 is SGHRS, CDR2 YFSETQ, per germline. The CDR3 length is 14 residues. The CDR3 loop reads CASSFVGSTYEQYF. DNA of the CDR3: TGTGCCAGCAGTTTCGTGGGTAGTACCTACGAGCAGTACTTC.

The rearrangement joins TRBV25-1 to TRBJ1-2; 8 bases match TRBD1. From germline, CDR1 is MGHDK and CDR2 SYGVNS. The CDR3 extends over 15 amino acids. The V and J ends lost 2 bases and 4 bases, in that order; junction bases with no gene match: 6. DNA for the CDR3: TGTGCCAGCAGTGAAACCGGACAGGGTACCTATGGCTACACCTTC. Its translation: CASSETGQGTYGYTF.

This chain joins TRBV20-1 and TRBJ2-5; the match to TRBD1 covers 8 bases. Losses at the gene ends were 2 bases for V and 5 bases for J; bases not matched to a gene: 7. CDR1 and CDR2 (germline): DFQATT, SNEGSKA (reference sequence). The CDR3 runs to 14 residues. DNA of the CDR3: TGCAGTGCTAGAAGTACAGGGGGGCGGGAGACCCAGTACTTC. Translating it yields CSARSTGGRETQYF.

The V and J genes are TRBV4-1 and TRBJ2-7; TRBD2 aligns across 8 bases. CDR1 and CDR2 from the germline V gene are MGHRA and YSYEKL. Unmatched junction bases numbered 1, after V lost 0 bases and J lost 3 bases. The CDR3 spans 14 residues. Here the CDR3 reads CASSQERGVYEQYF. CDR3 sequence (DNA): TGCGCCAGCAGCCAAGAGCGGGGGGTCTACGAGCAGTACTTC.